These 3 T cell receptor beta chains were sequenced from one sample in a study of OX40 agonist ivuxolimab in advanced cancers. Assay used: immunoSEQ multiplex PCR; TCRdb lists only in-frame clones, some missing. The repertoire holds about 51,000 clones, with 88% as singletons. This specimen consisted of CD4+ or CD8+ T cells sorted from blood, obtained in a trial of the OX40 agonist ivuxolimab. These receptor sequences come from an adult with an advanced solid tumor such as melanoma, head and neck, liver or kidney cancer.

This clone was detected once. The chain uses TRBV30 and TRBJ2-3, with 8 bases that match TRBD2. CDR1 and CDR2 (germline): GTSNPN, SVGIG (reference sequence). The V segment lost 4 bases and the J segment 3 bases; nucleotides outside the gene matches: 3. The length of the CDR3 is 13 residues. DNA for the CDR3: TGTGCCTGGATCACGGGGGGGACAGATACGCAGTATTTT. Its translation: CAWITGGTDTQYF.

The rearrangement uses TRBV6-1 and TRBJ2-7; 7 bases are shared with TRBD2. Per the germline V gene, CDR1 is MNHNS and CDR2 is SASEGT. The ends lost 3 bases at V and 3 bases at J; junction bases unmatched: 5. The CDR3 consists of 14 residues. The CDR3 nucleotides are TGTGCCAGCAGTGAGCGGGGGTGGGACTACGAGCAGTACTTC. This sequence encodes CASSERGWDYEQYF.

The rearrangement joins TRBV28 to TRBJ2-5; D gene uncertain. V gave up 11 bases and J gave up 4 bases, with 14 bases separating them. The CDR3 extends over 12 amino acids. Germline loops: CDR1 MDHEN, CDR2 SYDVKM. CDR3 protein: CASQARVETQYF. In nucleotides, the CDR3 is TGTGCCTCCCAGGCGCGTGTAGAGACCCAGTACTTC.